The 18 T cell receptor beta chains listed next were all sequenced from one sample in a study of T cell repertoires in cytomegalovirus infection. TCRdb re-derived calls from the reads in MiXCR, one entry per CDR3 protein. The sample yields 900,000 to 950,000 distinct CDR3 sequences, roughly 31% seen once. The antigens for these receptors are not known. The sample consisted of cultured CD8+ T cells from PBMCs, taken from culture after CMV antigen stimulation. The receptors come from a human donor in good health (CMV status not recorded). Some clones in this sample may be carry-over from other donors' samples.

This sequence joins TRBV7-6 and TRBJ2-6, with TRBD1 matching 9 bases. Losses at the gene ends were 3 bases for V and 1 base for J; bases not matched to a gene: 7. Germline CDR1 SGHVS, CDR2 FNYEAQ. This CDR3 has 18 amino acids. The CDR3 is CASSLEQGAGSGANVLTF. The CDR3 DNA reads as TGTGCCAGCAGCTTGGAACAGGGGGCGGGGTCTGGGGCCAACGTCCTGACTTTC.

The rearrangement uses TRBV6-1 and TRBJ2-5; tentatively, D is TRBD1 or TRBD2 (7 bases each). Between the trimmed V and J ends, which lost 3 bases and 4 bases, there was a span of 18 bases. The CDR3 is 16 amino acids. Looked up from germline, CDR1 is MNHNS and CDR2 is SASEGT. The CDR3 sequence: CASSDTQGRVGETQYF. The CDR3 nucleotides are TGTGCCAGCAGTGACACACAGGGGAGGGTAGGAGAGACCCAGTACTTC.

The rearrangement joins TRBV20-1 to TRBJ2-3; TRBD2 matches 11 bases. The CDR3 is 15 amino acids. J was trimmed by 2 bases and V by 7 bases; bases with no gene match: 8. Germline V lookup: CDR1 DFQATT, CDR2 SNEGSKA (reference sequence). CDR3 sequence (DNA): TGCAGTGTCGCGACTAGCGGGGACAACACAGATACGCAGTATTTT. Protein sequence: CSVATSGDNTDTQYF.

This clonotype turned up a few times. The J gene is TRBJ2-2, the V gene TRBV7-9, with a weak D call TRBD2 (6 bases). V lost 5 bases, J lost 4 bases, and 17 bases lay in between. This CDR3 has 16 residues. CDR1 and CDR2 from the germline V gene are SEHNR and FQNEAQ (reference sequence). The DNA of the CDR3 is TGTGCCAGCAGCCACAACGCGGGGTCGCCCACCGGGGAGCTGTTTTTT. This codes for CASSHNAGSPTGELFF.

The rearrangement uses TRBV29-1 and TRBJ1-1; possible D gene TRBD1, 5 bases. Per germline, CDR1 SQVTM and CDR2 ANQGSEA. The CDR3 extends over 15 amino acids. V shed 0 bases and J shed 6 bases, with 17 bases lying between them. CDR3 bases: TGCAGCGTTGAAGATCACCAGGGTTCGGTTGCTGAAGCTTTCTTT. Its translation: CSVEDHQGSVAEAFF.

In its sample, this clonotype was seen many times. The V call is TRBV7-6, the J call TRBJ2-1, with 14 bases matching TRBD2. CDR3 length equals 18 residues. Trimming at V came to 5 bases and at J to 9 bases, leaving 15 bases not matched to a gene. Germline V gives CDR1 SGHVS, CDR2 FNYEAQ. This CDR3 is CASSRLGGTSGGIGEQFF. CDR3 nucleotide sequence: TGTGCCAGCAGCCGTCTGGGCGGGACTAGCGGGGGCATAGGTGAGCAGTTCTTC.

This clonotype was counted at least ten times. The chain couples TRBV7-2 to TRBJ1-1, with TRBD1 matching 9 bases. Germline CDR1 is SGHTA and CDR2 is FQGNSA. CDR3 size: 14 residues. Trimming cost V 6 bases and J 3 bases; bases outside gene matches: 5. CDR3 loop: CASSFGTGYTEAFF. The DNA of the CDR3 is TGTGCCAGCAGTTTCGGGACAGGGTACACTGAAGCTTTCTTT.

This clonotype was seen a handful of times. The chain is built from TRBV6-1 and TRBJ2-3, with D perhaps assigned TRBD1 or TRBD2 (5 bases each). The CDR3 is 12 residues long. CDR1 is MNHNS and CDR2 is SASEGT in the germline V gene. The germline V and J ends were trimmed by 10 bases and 6 bases, with 14 bases remaining between them. CDR3 sequence: CAIGTTPDTQYF. In DNA form, the CDR3 reads TGTGCCATAGGGACGACCCCCGATACGCAGTATTTT.

This clonotype was observed a few times. The V gene is TRBV7-3, the J gene TRBJ2-7, with a tentative D call TRBD1 (6 bases). Germline lookup yields CDR1 SGHTA and CDR2 FQGTGA. The V end was cut by 3 bases, the J end by 5 bases, with 14 bases between. This CDR3 region has 14 residues. CDR3 bases: TGTGCCAGCAGCTTGGTGGCAGGGGAACACGAGCAGTACTTC. Protein sequence: CASSLVAGEHEQYF.

This clonotype appeared a few times. The V gene is TRBV6-6, the J gene TRBJ2-3, with TRBD2 identical over 11 bases. Germline CDR1 and CDR2: MNHNY and SVGAGI (reference sequence). Unmatched junction bases numbered 5, after V lost 6 bases and J lost 0 bases. There are 16 residues in the CDR3. The CDR3 nucleotides read TGTGCCAGCAGCTCTAGCGGGGGGTTTAGCACAGATACGCAGTATTTT. It is translated as CASSSSGGFSTDTQYF.

The chain recombines TRBV29-1 with TRBJ2-2; tentatively, D is TRBD1 (6 bases). Germline lookup yields CDR1 SQVTM and CDR2 ANQGSEA. V lost 0 bases and J 1 base, leaving 12 bases between the germline ends. The CDR3 covers 16 residues. DNA of the CDR3: TGCAGCGTTGAAGATTATATACAGGGGAACACCGGGGAGCTGTTTTTT. Translation: CSVEDYIQGNTGELFF.

In the case of this clonotype: The germline gene is not matched at one end of the junction; a read error may be the cause. This chain joins TRBV19 and TRBJ1-5; unclear D gene. The CDR3 is 17 amino acids. Per the germline V gene, CDR1 is LNHDA and CDR2 is SQIVND (reference sequence). The CDR3 region is CANSTPDATYSNQPQHF. CDR3 DNA sequence: TGTGCCAATAGTACCCCGGACGCAACGTATAGCAATCAGCCCCAGCATTTT.

A few counts support this clonotype. This sequence joins TRBV27 and TRBJ1-2; the D is unclear. Between the trimmed V and J ends, which lost 1 base and 5 bases, there was a span of 11 bases. This CDR3 has 14 amino acids. Germline V gene data show CDR1 as MNHEY and CDR2 as SMNVEV (reference sequence). CDR3: CASSLFVSGYGYTF. Here the CDR3 DNA reads TGTGCCAGCAGTTTATTCGTGTCGGGGTATGGCTACACCTTC.

The gene calls are TRBV27 and TRBJ2-5; D gene unclear. V lost 6 bases and J 5 bases, leaving 10 bases between the germline ends. This CDR3 is built from 12 residues. Germline CDR1 MNHEY, CDR2 SMNVEV (reference sequence). The CDR3 region has the DNA TGTGCCAGCAGAAATAGGCACGAGACCCAGTACTTC. It translates to CASRNRHETQYF.

This clonotype was picked up many times. The V and J genes are TRBV7-2 and TRBJ1-1, with D tentatively TRBD1 (6 bases). Germline V CDR1 and CDR2: SGHTA, FQGNSA. The CDR3 consists of 17 residues. V was shortened by 5 bases and J by 0 bases, with 19 bases between the two germline ends. CDR3: CASSPGHPLALNTEAFF. For the CDR3, the DNA is TGTGCCAGCAGCCCGGGACACCCTCTTGCTTTGAACACTGAAGCTTTCTTT.

J is TRBJ2-7 and V is TRBV20-1; weak D call: TRBD1 (5 bases). From germline, CDR1 is DFQATT and CDR2 SNEGSKA (reference sequence). V lost 2 bases, J lost 2 bases, and 10 bases lay in between. The CDR3 is made up of 13 amino acids. The CDR3 DNA reads as TGCAGTGCTAGAACAAAAGGGGCCTACGAGCAGTACTTC. Encoded protein: CSARTKGAYEQYF.

As to this clonotype: Since no conserved phenylalanine or tryptophan closes the CDR3, a read error is the likely cause. V gene TRBV12-3 or TRBV12-4 combines with J gene TRBJ1-1; D is unclear. V was shortened by 3 bases and J by 2 bases, with 16 bases between the two germline ends. The CDR3 has 16 amino acids. The CDR3 here is CASSFNLPGSNTEAFL. CDR3 coding DNA: TGTGCCAGCAGTTTTAATTTACCAGGAAGTAACACTGAAGCTTTCCTT.

The J gene is TRBJ1-2, the V gene TRBV7-9, with 9 bases aligning to TRBD1. Germline lookup yields CDR1 SEHNR and CDR2 FQNEAQ (reference sequence). The CDR3 runs 16 residues. The junction had 7 bases not matched to a gene; V was cut back by 5 bases and J by 0 bases. The CDR3, as DNA: TGTGCCAGCAGCGTCGACAGGGGGTCGTCTAACTATGGCTACACCTTC. Its translation: CASSVDRGSSNYGYTF.